The 16 T cell receptor beta chains reported below all come from one sample, sequenced in a study of blood T cell repertoires in COVID-19. The protocol was immunoSEQ multiplex PCR, while the TCRdb copy is restricted to in-frame clones and leaves out a portion. The top ten clones hold more than 1% of a sample with 200,000 to 300,000 clones, 70% to 90% of them seen once. Sample: PBMCs or T cells enriched from blood (not recorded which). Receptors originate from a woman in her forties with acute COVID-19.

The rearrangement links TRBV7-8 to TRBJ2-5; 12 bases fit TRBD2. Germline V CDR1 and CDR2: SGHVS, FQNEAQ. V shed 2 bases, J shed 3 bases, and the junction held 13 bases outside the gene matches. This CDR3 comprises 19 residues. CDR3 coding DNA: TGTGCCAGCAGCTTACGGGGGCGAACGACTAGCGGGGGAAAAGAGACCCAGTACTTC. It encodes CASSLRGRTTSGGKETQYF.

The V and J genes are TRBV24-1 and TRBJ2-7; TRBD2 aligns across 7 bases. Germline V gene data show CDR1 as KGHDR and CDR2 as SFDVKD. The CDR3 runs to 15 residues. V was clipped by 3 bases and J by 2 bases; unmatched bases: 6. CDR3 in DNA: TGTGCCACCAGTGATCCGGGACTATCCACCTACGAGCAGTACTTC. Protein: CATSDPGLSTYEQYF.

This sequence joins TRBV11-2 and TRBJ2-1; D uncertain. Deletions cut 5 bases from V and 2 bases from J, with 10 bases between. This CDR3 is built from 14 residues. CDR1 is SGHAT, CDR2 FQNNGV, per germline. For the CDR3, the DNA is TGTGCCAGCAGCCCCACCGGTCCCTACAATGAGCAGTTCTTC. It translates to CASSPTGPYNEQFF.

This clone came up a few times. The rearrangement links TRBV10-1 to TRBJ2-1; 8 nucleotides line up with TRBD2. Trimming cost V 3 bases and J 7 bases; bases outside gene matches: 8. The germline gives CDR1 WNHNN, CDR2 SYGVQD (reference sequence). The CDR3 spans 15 residues. The CDR3 protein is CASSEQSAGGNEQFF. DNA for the CDR3: TGCGCCAGCAGTGAACAGTCGGCGGGAGGAAATGAGCAGTTCTTC.

The V and J genes are TRBV15 and TRBJ2-1, with TRBD2 identical over 8 bases. The CDR3 sequence is 16 residues long. Germline-derived CDR1 and CDR2 are LNHNV and YYDKDF (reference sequence). J lost 7 bases, V lost 0 bases, and 8 bases had no gene match. CDR3 sequence (DNA): TGTGCCACCAGCAGAGATCCAGCGGGAGCCCTGAATGAGCAGTTCTTC. Its protein product is CATSRDPAGALNEQFF.

CDR3 in DNA: TGTGCCAGCAGTTACTCCCTTGACAGGGGGCAGTACGTC. Translating gives CASSYSLDRGQYV. This chain uses TRBV6-6 with TRBJ2-7, with 8 positions matching TRBD1. From germline, CDR1 is MNHNY and CDR2 SVGAGI (reference sequence). The CDR3 totals 13 residues. Germline trimming cut 0 bases from V and 9 bases from J; bases unmatched to any gene: 4.

The chain combines TRBV6-6 with TRBJ1-2, with D hard to call. The CDR3 is 11 residues long. Germline V gene lookup returns CDR1 MNHNY and CDR2 SVGAGI (reference sequence). The V end was cut by 6 bases, the J end by 4 bases, with 6 bases between. The CDR3 DNA reads TGTGCCAGCAGGGCGGCCTATGGCTACACCTTC. This sequence encodes CASRAAYGYTF.

The rearrangement joins TRBV6-5 to TRBJ2-7; D gene unclear. The length of the CDR3 is 13 residues. Trimming shortened V by 5 bases and J by 0 bases, and 8 bases separated the two germline ends. Germline CDR1 and CDR2: MNHEY and SVGAGI. The CDR3 nucleotides read TGTGCCAGCAGTCCCTCTATCTCCTACGAGCAGTACTTC. It yields the protein CASSPSISYEQYF.

The chain carries TRBV28 and TRBJ1-1, with unresolved D. Looked up from germline, CDR1 is MDHEN and CDR2 is SYDVKM. V was trimmed by 8 bases and J by 2 bases, leaving 12 bases between them. The CDR3 contains 13 residues. CDR3 residues: CASLHEDNTEAFF. The DNA of the CDR3 is TGTGCCAGCCTCCATGAGGATAACACTGAAGCTTTCTTT. Drawing the rest from reference TRBV28 and TRBJ1-1, the complete variable domain is DVKVTQSSRYLVKRTGEKVFLECVQDMDHENMFWYRQDPGLGLRLIYFSYDVKMKEKGDIPEGYSVSREKKERFSLILESASTNQTSMYLCASLHEDNTEAFFGQGTRLTVV.

The genes are TRBV7-3 and TRBJ1-1; D might be TRBD1 (5 bases). CDR3 size: 13 residues. Germline values: CDR1 SGHTA, CDR2 FQGTGA. Trimming shortened V by 5 bases and J by 1 base, and 8 bases separated the two germline ends. Written as DNA, the CDR3 is TGTGCCAGCAGCCTACAGGCGAACACTGAAGCTTTCTTT. Translated: CASSLQANTEAFF. Looking up the rest from reference TRBV7-3 and TRBJ1-1 gives the full variable domain: GAGVSQTPSNKVTEKGKYVELRCDPISGHTALYWYRQSLGQGPEFLIYFQGTGAADDSGLPNDRFFAVRPEGSVSTLKIQRTERGDSAVYLCASSLQANTEAFFGQGTRLTVV.

The chain recombines TRBV7-9 with TRBJ1-2; D possibly corresponds to TRBD1 (6 bases). V dropped 9 bases and J dropped 7 bases, with 18 bases sitting between them. Germline V gene lookup returns CDR1 SEHNR and CDR2 FQNEAQ (reference sequence). CDR3 length equals 13 residues. CDR3 bases: TGTGCCAGTGAACTCAGGGGAACTTTTGGCTACACCTTC. This sequence encodes CASELRGTFGYTF.

A few counts support this clone. V and J are TRBV29-1 and TRBJ1-1; 9 positions match TRBD1. Germline trimming cut 4 bases from V and 5 bases from J; bases unmatched to any gene: 11. From germline, CDR1 is SQVTM and CDR2 ANQGSEA. The CDR3 is made up of 15 amino acids. CDR3 sequence reads: CSVGEVGTGRTEAFF. The CDR3 nucleotides are TGCAGCGTTGGAGAGGTTGGGACAGGGAGAACTGAAGCTTTCTTT.

CDR3 DNA: TGTGCCAGCAGCTTAGGTTTCGACACTGAAGCTTTCTTT. This translates into CASSLGFDTEAFF. The rearrangement uses TRBV11-3 and TRBJ1-1; D is uncertain. V dropped 1 base and J dropped 3 bases, with 6 bases sitting between them. The germline V gene has CDR1 SGHNT and CDR2 YENEEA. This CDR3 is built from 13 residues. The full variable domain, with the rest looked up from reference TRBV11-3 and TRBJ1-1, is EAGVVQSPRYKIIEKKQPVAFWCNPISGHNTLYWYLQNLGQGPELLIRYENEEAVDDSQLPKDRFSAERLKGVDSTLKIQPAELGDSAVYLCASSLGFDTEAFFGQGTRLTVV.

This sequence joins TRBV28 and TRBJ2-1; possibly TRBD2 for D (6 bases). There are 14 residues in the CDR3. Germline V CDR1 and CDR2: MDHEN, SYDVKM. Trimming stripped 11 bases from V and 0 bases from J, with 14 bases between. The CDR3, as DNA: TGTGCCCACCACGGGGGAAGCTCCTACAATGAGCAGTTCTTC. Encoded protein: CAHHGGSSYNEQFF. Drawing the rest from reference TRBV28 and TRBJ2-1, the complete variable domain is DVKVTQSSRYLVKRTGEKVFLECVQDMDHENMFWYRQDPGLGLRLIYFSYDVKMKEKGDIPEGYSVSREKKERFSLILESASTNQTSMYLCAHHGGSSYNEQFFGPGTRLTVL.

The chain employs TRBV7-2 and TRBJ1-4, with TRBD1 identical over 7 bases. Per germline, CDR1 SGHTA and CDR2 FQGNSA. The trim removed 0 bases at V and 5 bases at J, leaving 3 bases unmatched. This CDR3 has 15 amino acids. In nucleotides, the CDR3 is TGTGCCAGCAGCTTAGCGCGGGACAGAAATGAAAAACTGTTTTTT. This sequence encodes CASSLARDRNEKLFF.

The chain recombines TRBV15 with TRBJ2-3; 13 bases line up with TRBD2. The V gene's germline CDR1 is LNHNV and CDR2 YYDKDF (reference sequence). J gave up 2 bases and V 5 bases, and 13 bases lay outside the gene matches. This CDR3 spans 19 amino acids. The CDR3, as DNA: TGTGCCACCAGCGGCACCGGGACTAGCGGGGCACCTGACACAGATACGCAGTATTTT. Translating it yields CATSGTGTSGAPDTDTQYF.